This T cell receptor beta chain is drawn from a study of response to subunit inactivated influenza vaccine. This clonotype has only a few counts. Its specificity is not known. The CDR3 sequence is 13 residues long. The V end lost 8 bases, the J end lost 4 bases, and 13 bases lay between the germline ends. Germline CDR1 reads SGHNT; CDR2 reads YENEEA. MiXCR, applied by TCRdb to the RT-PCR reads, yields one record per CDR3 protein. The profile shows more than 250,000 distinct CDR3 sequences, roughly a fifth of them singletons. Overall study results and limits: Authors proposed each seasonal influenza vaccination draws in few new T cells.

This chain joins TRBV11-3 and TRBJ2-3, with D uncertain. Sequencing was performed on PBMCs from blood, taken less than 22 months after vaccination. The clonotype comes from a man aged 45 to 70 who received an inactivated influenza vaccine. The CDR3 DNA reads TGTGCCAGCTCTGTCGATAGGGCAGATACGCAGTATTTT. Its translation: CASSVDRADTQYF.